This TCR beta chain was recorded in a study of shared clonotypes between healthy human individuals. Measured with immunoSEQ multiplex PCR; TCRdb has only the in-frame clones, and not every one. The sample carries roughly 2.5 million clones, approximately 92% recorded once. V gave up 3 bases and J gave up 7 bases, with 13 bases separating them. This CDR3 region has 13 residues. In germline, CDR1 is SNHLY, CDR2 FYNNEI. Notes on the study in general: Sorted-subset sequencing was shown by rarefaction to be incomplete despite large depth. Generation probability values for non-shared clonotypes were lower than those for clonotypes shared by all four donors.

Concerning this clone itself: Its specificity is unknown.

V gene TRBV2 combines with J gene TRBJ2-7, with D hard to call. The sequenced material came from naive CD4+ T cells sorted from blood. Subset meaning: CD45RA+ positively selected. The receptor was isolated from a young man in good health. CDR3 coding DNA: TGTGCCAGCAGTGAGCAAGGCATTACTGAGCAGTACTTC. It encodes CASSEQGITEQYF.